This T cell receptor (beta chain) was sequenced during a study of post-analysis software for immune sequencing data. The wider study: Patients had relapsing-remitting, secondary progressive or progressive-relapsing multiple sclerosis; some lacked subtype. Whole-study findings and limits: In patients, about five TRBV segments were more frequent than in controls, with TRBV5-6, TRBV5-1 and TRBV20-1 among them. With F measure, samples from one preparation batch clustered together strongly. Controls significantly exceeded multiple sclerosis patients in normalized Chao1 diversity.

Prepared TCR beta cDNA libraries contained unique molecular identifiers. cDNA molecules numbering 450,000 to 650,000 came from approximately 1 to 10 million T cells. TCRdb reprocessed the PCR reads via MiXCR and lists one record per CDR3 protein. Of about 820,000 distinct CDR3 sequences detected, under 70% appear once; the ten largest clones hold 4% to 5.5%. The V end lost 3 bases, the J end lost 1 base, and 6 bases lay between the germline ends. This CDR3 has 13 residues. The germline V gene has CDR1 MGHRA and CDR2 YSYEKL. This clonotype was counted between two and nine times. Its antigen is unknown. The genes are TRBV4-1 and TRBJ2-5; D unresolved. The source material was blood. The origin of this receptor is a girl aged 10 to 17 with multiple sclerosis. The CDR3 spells CASSQVVQETQYF. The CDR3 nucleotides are TGCGCCAGCAGCCAGGTGGTCCAAGAGACCCAGTACTTC.